This entry lists 5 T cell receptor beta chains sequenced from one sample in a study of blood T cell repertoires in COVID-19 (dated by TCRdb to the early 2020s). The library was generated by the immunoSEQ multiplex PCR assay. The immuneACCESS repertoire file appears here via TCRdb, limited to in-frame rearrangements. These files lack a portion of the clones; in checked studies, under half of the deficit traces to unresolved V genes, and the cause of the others is not known. This sample has more than 90,000 clones in its table, and around 92% of those were observed once. 4.5% to 6% of the sample rests with the top ten. Sample: peripheral blood. The receptors were gathered from a man in his fifties or sixties with active COVID-19.

This clone was picked up a small number of times. The chain has TRBV27 and TRBJ2-7; 8 bases are shared with TRBD1. CDR3 length: 14 residues. The V and J ends lost 6 bases and 5 bases, in that order; junction bases with no gene match: 9. Germline V lookup: CDR1 MNHEY, CDR2 SMNVEV (reference sequence). CDR3 nucleotides: TGTGCCAGCAGGATGCGGACAGGGCCCAACGAGCAGTACTTC. Protein: CASRMRTGPNEQYF.

The chain carries TRBV1 and TRBJ2-7; the listed D gene, TRBD2, was not tested against the DNA. TRBV1 is labeled a pseudogene. The CDR3 runs to 17 residues. This CDR3 reads CTSSQLGPLAWSYEQYF. In nucleotides, the CDR3 is TGCACCAGCAGCCAACTAGGTCCTTTAGCGTGGAGCTACGAGCAGTACTTC.

The gene calls are TRBV5-1 and TRBJ1-1; D may be TRBD1 (5 bases). V was shortened by 3 bases and J by 1 base, with 13 bases between the two germline ends. Looked up from germline, CDR1 is SGHRS and CDR2 is YFSETQ. The CDR3 has 15 residues. CDR3 amino acids: CASSSDLGGNTEAFF. CDR3 DNA sequence: TGCGCCAGCAGCTCGGACCTCGGGGGGAACACTGAAGCTTTCTTT.

This chain joins TRBV9 and TRBJ1-1, with D unclear. V dropped 2 bases and J dropped 0 bases, with 11 bases sitting between them. This CDR3 region has 15 residues. The germline V gene encodes CDR1 SGDLS and CDR2 YYNGEE. CDR3 sequence: CASSVGGAMNTEAFF. CDR3 coding DNA: TGTGCCAGCAGCGTCGGCGGAGCCATGAACACTGAAGCTTTCTTT. Full variable domain (rest looked up from reference TRBV9 and TRBJ1-1): DSGVTQTPKHLITATGQRVTLRCSPRSGDLSVYWYQQSLDQGLQFLIQYYNGEERAKGNILERFSAQQFPDLHSELNLSSLELGDSALYFCASSVGGAMNTEAFFGQGTRLTVV.

This chain connects TRBV7-3 to TRBJ2-2, with D perhaps matching TRBD2 (6 bases). This CDR3 has 16 amino acids. Germline CDR1 SGHTA, CDR2 FQGTGA. V dropped 2 bases and J dropped 2 bases, with 12 bases sitting between them. CDR3 DNA: TGTGCCAGCAGCTTAGGGGGACTCCGAAACACCGGGGAGCTGTTTTTT. The encoded protein is CASSLGGLRNTGELFF.